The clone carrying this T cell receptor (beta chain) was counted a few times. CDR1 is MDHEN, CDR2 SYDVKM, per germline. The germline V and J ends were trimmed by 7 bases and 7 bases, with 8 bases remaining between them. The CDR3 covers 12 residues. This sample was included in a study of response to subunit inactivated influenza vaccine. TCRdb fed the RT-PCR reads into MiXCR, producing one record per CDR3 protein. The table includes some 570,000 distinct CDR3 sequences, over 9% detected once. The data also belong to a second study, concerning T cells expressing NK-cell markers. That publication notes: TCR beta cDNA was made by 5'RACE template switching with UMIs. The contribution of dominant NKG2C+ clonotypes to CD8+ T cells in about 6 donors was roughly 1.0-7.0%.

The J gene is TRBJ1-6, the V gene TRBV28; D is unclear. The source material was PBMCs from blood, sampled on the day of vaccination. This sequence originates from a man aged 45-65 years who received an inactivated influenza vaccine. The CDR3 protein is CASTEINSPLHF. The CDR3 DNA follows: TGTGCCAGCACCGAAATAAATTCACCCCTCCACTTT.